This T cell receptor beta chain was retrieved from a study of T cells in tuberculosis. Turning to the study itself: In South Africa, adults with active tuberculosis were compared with IGRA-negative and latently infected IGRA-positive adolescents. Study findings and constraints: Classification accuracy was about 85% (AUROC approximately 0.89) with the GMM-specific repertoire. Active tuberculosis TCR-alpha repertoires lay closer to GMM-specific TCRs than IGRA-negative controls, suggesting clonal expansion.

The table lists this clone with a count of one. Its antigen is as yet unknown. The V gene lost 3 bases and the J gene lost 8 bases, with 13 bases spanning the gap. The CDR3 runs to 13 residues. Germline V gene lookup returns CDR1 LNHDA and CDR2 SQIVND (reference sequence). Assay: immunoSEQ multiplex PCR; the TCRdb copy retains only in-frame clones and omits some. This table has tens of thousands of clones, about 93% appearing once. The chain carries TRBV19 and TRBJ1-2; no definite D call. This TCR was recovered from a donor aged 10 to 29 with latent tuberculosis or without tuberculosis infection. The sample comprised PBMCs. CDR3 amino acids: CASSMWEGRGYTF. The CDR3 nucleotides read TGTGCCAGTAGTATGTGGGAGGGCCGGGGCTACACCTTC.